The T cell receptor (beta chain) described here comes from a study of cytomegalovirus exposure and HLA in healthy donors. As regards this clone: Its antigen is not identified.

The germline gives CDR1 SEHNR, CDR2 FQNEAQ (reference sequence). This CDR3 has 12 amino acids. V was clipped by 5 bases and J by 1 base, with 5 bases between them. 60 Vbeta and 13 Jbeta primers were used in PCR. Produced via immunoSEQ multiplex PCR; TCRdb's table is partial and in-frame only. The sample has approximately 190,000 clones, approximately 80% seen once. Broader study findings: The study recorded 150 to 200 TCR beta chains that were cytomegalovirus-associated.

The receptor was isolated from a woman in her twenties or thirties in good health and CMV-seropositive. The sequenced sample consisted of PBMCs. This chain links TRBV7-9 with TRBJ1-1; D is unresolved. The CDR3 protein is CASSPKNTEAFF. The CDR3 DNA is TGTGCCAGCAGCCCCAAGAACACTGAAGCTTTCTTT.